One sample yielded the 17 T cell receptor beta chains listed below, sequenced in a study of shared clonotypes between healthy human individuals (dated by TCRdb to 2020 to 2022). The library relied on the immunoSEQ multiplex PCR assay. Entries here come from immuneACCESS through TCRdb and include only in-frame sequences with V and J called. Some clones fail to appear in such tables; in the studies checked, an unresolved V gene covers under half of the shortfall, and the cause of the remainder is unknown. The sample table lists a few million clones, approximately 93% of them with a count of one. The ten biggest clones cover roughly 0.36% of the sample. Material for sequencing was naive CD4+ T cells from PBMCs. Per the publication, the cell subset or site label means: CD45RA+ positively selected. The receptor source for this set is a man aged 18 to 35 in good health. Some clones in this sample may be carry-over from other donors' samples.

The chain recombines TRBV29-1 with TRBJ2-6; D is undetermined. V lost 7 bases and J lost 2, with 6 bases in between. The length of the CDR3 is 12 residues. Germline V gives CDR1 SQVTM, CDR2 ANQGSEA. The CDR3 nucleotides read TGCAGCGGAAGTACTGGGGCCAACGTCCTGACTTTC. It specifies CSGSTGANVLTF.

A word on this clone: One junction end disagrees with the germline gene, perhaps due to a read error. V is TRBV7-9 and J is TRBJ2-1; 7 bases align to TRBD2. Germline CDR1 and CDR2: SEHNR and FQNEAQ (reference sequence). This CDR3 region has 17 residues. CDR3 sequence: CASSLGASSGAYHEQFF. CDR3 coding DNA: TGTGCCAGCAGCTTAGGGGCTTCTAGCGGAGCCTACCATGAGCAGTTCTTC.

On this clone: Distinct nucleotide sequences in the sample also encode this CDR3. The rearrangement links TRBV28 to TRBJ2-7; D gene unclear. Germline V gene data show CDR1 as MDHEN and CDR2 as SYDVKM. This CDR3 comprises 12 residues. The V end lost 2 bases, the J end lost 7 bases, and 9 bases lay between the germline ends. The CDR3 loop reads CASSLRVREQYF. The DNA of the CDR3 is TGTGCCAGCAGTTTACGGGTCCGGGAGCAGTACTTC.

The chain couples TRBV28 to TRBJ1-1; D might be TRBD1 (5 bases). Germline V gene lookup returns CDR1 MDHEN and CDR2 SYDVKM. The CDR3 covers 14 residues. V dropped 6 bases and J dropped 6 bases, with 17 bases sitting between them. The CDR3 DNA reads TGTGCCAGCAGACAAGGCCAGGGAAGAGCTGAAGCTTTCTTT. Amino acids: CASRQGQGRAEAFF.

The V call is TRBV28, the J call TRBJ2-7, with TRBD1 matching over 7 bases. Looked up from germline, CDR1 is MDHEN and CDR2 is SYDVKM. The length of the CDR3 is 14 residues. After removal of 3 bases from V and 3 bases from J, the junction contained 5 bases not matched to a gene. DNA for the CDR3: TGTGCCAGCAGTTTCCGGGACAGTTACTACGAGCAGTACTTC. Translated, it gives CASSFRDSYYEQYF. The full variable domain, completed using reference TRBV28 and TRBJ2-7, is DVKVTQSSRYLVKRTGEKVFLECVQDMDHENMFWYRQDPGLGLRLIYFSYDVKMKEKGDIPEGYSVSREKKERFSLILESASTNQTSMYLCASSFRDSYYEQYFGPGTRLTVT.

The J gene is TRBJ2-1, the V gene TRBV2, with 14 nucleotides matching TRBD2. V lost 6 bases to trimming and J lost 4 bases; unmatched junction nucleotides: 11. Germline V gives CDR1 SNHLY, CDR2 FYNNEI. This CDR3 comprises 18 residues. CDR3 region: CASRPSPGLAGAYNEQFF. CDR3 in DNA: TGTGCCAGCAGACCCTCCCCGGGACTAGCGGGAGCTTACAATGAGCAGTTCTTC.

The chain uses TRBV5-4 and TRBJ2-7, with D perhaps matching TRBD1 (6 bases). Per the germline V gene, CDR1 is SGHNT and CDR2 is YYREEE (reference sequence). The CDR3 is 16 residues long. Deletions cut 4 bases from V and 2 bases from J, with 19 bases between. For the CDR3, the DNA is TGTGCCAGCAGCAGGACCCCAGGGGAACTGGCCTACGAGCAGTACTTC. Translated: CASSRTPGELAYEQYF.

V usage is TRBV2 and J usage is TRBJ2-3, with 16 bases identical to TRBD2. The CDR3 covers 18 residues. With 6 bases clipped from V and 0 bases from J, the junction kept 6 bases outside the gene matches. The germline gives CDR1 SNHLY, CDR2 FYNNEI. CDR3 in amino acids: CASRRGLAGGTSTDTQYF. The CDR3, as DNA: TGTGCCAGCAGAAGGGGACTAGCGGGAGGGACTAGCACAGATACGCAGTATTTT.

V is TRBV4-1 and J is TRBJ2-7; D may be TRBD1 or TRBD2 (6 bases each). V lost 0 bases and J 3 bases, leaving 15 bases between the germline ends. The CDR3 runs to 16 residues. Per the germline V gene, CDR1 is MGHRA and CDR2 is YSYEKL. The chain's CDR3 is CASSQEPGGYLYEQYF. Here the CDR3 DNA reads TGCGCCAGCAGCCAAGAGCCCGGGGGCTATCTCTACGAGCAGTACTTC.

The V gene is TRBV7-9, the J gene TRBJ2-7; no definite D call. The CDR3 is 12 amino acids. CDR1 and CDR2 (germline): SEHNR, FQNEAQ (reference sequence). V was clipped by 4 bases and J by 6 bases, with 10 bases between them. Here the CDR3 reads CASSSQVFEQYF. DNA for the CDR3: TGTGCCAGCAGCTCGCAGGTTTTCGAGCAGTACTTC.

The chain recombines TRBV18 with TRBJ1-5, with TRBD1 matching 9 bases. V shed 3 bases and J 2 bases; nucleotides not matched to a gene: 11. This CDR3 spans 18 amino acids. Looked up from germline, CDR1 is KGHSH and CDR2 is LQKENI. The CDR3 DNA is TGTGCCAGCTCACCTTTCGGGGGACAGGGACGGGGCAATCAGCCCCAGCATTTT. As protein: CASSPFGGQGRGNQPQHF.

The chain uses TRBV10-3 and TRBJ2-7; 8 nucleotides agree with TRBD1. The length of the CDR3 is 14 residues. V shed 0 bases and J 5 bases; nucleotides not matched to a gene: 3. Germline V CDR1 and CDR2: ENHRY, SYGVKD. CDR3 amino acids: CAISESQGVDEQYF. CDR3 bases: TGTGCCATCAGTGAGTCACAGGGGGTCGACGAGCAGTACTTC.

This sequence joins TRBV29-1 and TRBJ2-2; no clear D gene. V was pared by 6 bases and J by 1 base, with 12 bases between. Germline V gene data show CDR1 as SQVTM and CDR2 as ANQGSEA. This CDR3 is 14 amino acids long. CDR3 loop: CSVTVLLNTGELFF. Written as DNA, the CDR3 is TGCAGCGTGACGGTCCTCTTGAACACCGGGGAGCTGTTTTTT.

This clone occurred a few times. The chain's CDR3 is CASRDRAHGTEAFF. CDR3 coding DNA: TGTGCCAGCAGGGACAGGGCGCATGGGACTGAAGCTTTCTTT. The chain employs TRBV6-5 and TRBJ1-1; 8 bases agree with TRBD1. CDR1 is MNHEY and CDR2 is SVGAGI in the germline V gene. This CDR3 has 14 residues. Unmatched junction bases numbered 8, after V lost 6 bases and J lost 5 bases.

The rearrangement uses TRBV9 and TRBJ1-3; D unresolved. V lost 0 bases and J 2 bases, leaving 12 bases between the germline ends. This CDR3 is 16 amino acids long. CDR1 is SGDLS, CDR2 YYNGEE, per germline. CDR3 DNA sequence: TGTGCCAGCAGCGTAGTAGCGGACCTCACTGGAAACACCATATATTTT. This encodes CASSVVADLTGNTIYF.

This chain joins TRBV7-9 and TRBJ2-2; a possible D gene is TRBD1 (7 bases). Germline V CDR1 and CDR2: SEHNR, FQNEAQ (reference sequence). V was trimmed by 0 bases and J by 4 bases, leaving 21 bases between them. The CDR3 totals 19 residues. Here the CDR3 reads CASSLAYRGRGLPTGELFF. In nucleotides, the CDR3 is TGTGCCAGCAGCTTAGCGTACAGGGGTCGAGGACTACCCACCGGGGAGCTGTTTTTT.

V and J are TRBV19 and TRBJ2-1, with a possible D match to TRBD2 (6 bases). The V gene's germline CDR1 is LNHDA and CDR2 SQIVND (reference sequence). V was trimmed by 7 bases and J by 8 bases, leaving 21 bases between them. This CDR3 region has 15 residues. CDR3 coding DNA: TGTGCCAGTAACACACTATACGGGACGGGGGATGAGCAGTTCTTC. Its translation: CASNTLYGTGDEQFF.